The 16 T cell receptor beta chains presented below share a single source sample, sequenced in a study of blood T cells in healthy people across ages. A second PCR, run for roughly 7 to 12 cycles, used a sample-barcoded 5' primer plus a J-beta primer mix. TCRdb re-called the 5' RACE reads through MiXCR, storing one row per CDR3 protein. Of roughly 680,000 distinct CDR3 sequences listed, 45% to 50% are singletons. Source material: blood. These receptors were obtained from a woman between 55 and 75 years old in good health.

The CDR3 DNA sequence: TGCAGTGCTAGTTCCACTATTCTTGGCAGGGGCGGGGATGAGCAGTACTTC. Translating it yields CSASSTILGRGGDEQYF. The J gene is TRBJ2-5, the V gene TRBV20-1, with D tentatively TRBD1 or TRBD2 (6 bases each). V shed 3 bases and J shed 11 bases, with 31 bases lying between them. The CDR3 sequence is 17 residues long. The germline V gene encodes CDR1 DFQATT and CDR2 SNEGSKA (reference sequence).

The rearrangement uses TRBV6-2 or TRBV6-3 and TRBJ2-1; D unclear. In germline, CDR1 is MNHEY, CDR2 SVGEGT. V shed 4 bases and J shed 8 bases, with 12 bases lying between them. The CDR3 loop spans 13 amino acids. CDR3 loop: CASSWEGLDEQFF. The DNA of the CDR3 is TGTGCCAGCAGTTGGGAAGGGCTCGATGAGCAGTTCTTC.

Comment on this clonotype: Its ends do not fully match the called genes, so a read error is possible. This chain links TRBV7-9 with TRBJ1-6, with D possibly matching TRBD1 (5 bases). The CDR3 is 14 amino acids. Per the germline V gene, CDR1 is SEHNR and CDR2 is FQNEAQ (reference sequence). CDR3 nucleotide sequence: TGCGCCAGCAGCTTGGAGGGGAACGATTCACCCCCCCACTTT. Amino acids: CASSLEGNDSPPHF. The variable domain in full, completed from reference TRBV7-9 and TRBJ1-6, reads DTGVSQNPRHKITKRGQNVTFRCDPISEHNRLYWYRQTLGQGPEFLTYFQNEAQLEKSRLLSDRFSAERPKGSFSTLEIQRTEQGDSAMYLCASSLEGNDSPPHFGNGTRLTVT.

There are a few counts of this clonotype. V and J are TRBV15 and TRBJ2-7; the D gene is possibly TRBD2 (6 bases). Trimming stripped 0 bases from V and 5 bases from J, with 11 bases between. CDR1 LNHNV and CDR2 YYDKDF come from the germline V gene (reference sequence). CDR3 length: 14 residues. Here the CDR3 DNA reads TGTGCCACCAGCAGAGATGTGGGGGGTGACGAGCAGTACTTC. It encodes CATSRDVGGDEQYF.

The chain has TRBV4-3 and TRBJ2-3, with D uncertain. Germline CDR1 reads LGHNA; CDR2 reads YSLEER. V was trimmed by 1 base and J by 6 bases, leaving 11 bases between them. The CDR3 has 14 residues. The CDR3 sequence: CASSQVLGGDTQYF. The CDR3, as DNA: TGCGCCAGCAGCCAAGTACTCGGTGGTGATACGCAGTATTTT.

The J gene is TRBJ2-1, the V gene TRBV29-1; 8 positions match TRBD2. CDR3 length: 12 residues. Germline V lookup: CDR1 SQVTM, CDR2 ANQGSEA. V trimming: 4 bases; J trimming: 9 bases; junction bases outside the gene matches: 5. The CDR3 spells CSVAGGFREQFF. In DNA, the CDR3 is TGCAGCGTTGCGGGAGGGTTTCGTGAGCAGTTCTTC.

This clonotype was seen just once. The chain employs TRBV6-1 and TRBJ1-2, with D possibly being TRBD1 (6 bases). Trimming stripped 4 bases from V and 6 bases from J, with 12 bases between. Looked up from germline, CDR1 is MNHNS and CDR2 is SASEGT. CDR3 length: 13 amino acids. CDR3 nucleotide sequence: TGTGCCAGCAGTGCAAGGGGGGTCGATGGCTACACCTTC. This translates into CASSARGVDGYTF.

The chain is built from TRBV3-1 and TRBJ2-5; D not certain. The tail of the sequence fits TRBJ2-7 better, so the J call may be wrong. CDR1 and CDR2 (germline): LGHDT, YNNKEL (reference sequence). The CDR3 is 12 amino acids. CDR3 region: CASGLSTYEQYF. The CDR3 coding sequence is TGTGCCAGCGGGCTATCGACCTACGAGCAGTACTTC.

The rearrangement uses TRBV6-2 or TRBV6-3 and TRBJ2-7; D is unresolved. Germline CDR1 MNHEY, CDR2 SVGEGT. There are 17 residues in the CDR3. V dropped 2 bases and J dropped 8 bases, with 25 bases sitting between them. The CDR3 DNA reads as TGTGCCAGCAGTTACCAGGCCCGACTTACACCCTTTGGCAAGCAGTACTTC. Its translation is CASSYQARLTPFGKQYF.

The chain's CDR3 is CSASWRTYNEQFF. CDR3 bases: TGCAGTGCTAGCTGGCGGACCTACAATGAGCAGTTCTTC. The chain recombines TRBV20-1 with TRBJ2-1; D remains unclear. V lost 3 bases to trimming and J lost 2 bases, with 8 bases between them. The CDR3 length is 13 residues. From germline, CDR1 is DFQATT and CDR2 SNEGSKA (reference sequence).

The J gene is TRBJ2-1, the V gene TRBV20-1; 8 bases fit TRBD1. The DNA end is a closer match to TRBJ2-7, so the J assignment may be wrong. The CDR3 covers 13 residues. Germline V CDR1 and CDR2: DFQATT, SNEGSKA (reference sequence). As DNA, the CDR3 is TGCAGTGCCCCAGACAGGGGCTGGAATGAGCAGTACTTC. It specifies CSAPDRGWNEQYF.

This chain links TRBV28 with TRBJ1-5; the match to TRBD1 covers 8 bases. Unmatched junction bases numbered 15, after V lost 3 bases and J lost 5 bases. This CDR3 has 18 amino acids. The germline gives CDR1 MDHEN, CDR2 SYDVKM. CDR3 DNA: TGTGCCAGCAGTTTCCGGACAGGGAACGGAGGGTGGGATCAGCCCCAGCATTTT. Translated, it gives CASSFRTGNGGWDQPQHF.

As to this clonotype: One junction end disagrees with the germline gene, perhaps due to a read error. This rearrangement joins TRBV30 to TRBJ2-7; 8 nucleotides match TRBD2. Germline assignment: CDR1 GTSNPN and CDR2 SVGIG (reference sequence). This CDR3 spans 12 amino acids. CDR3 DNA: TGTGCATCCCGCGGGAGGTCCTACAAGCAGTACTTC. Translation gives CASRGRSYKQYF.

The chain employs TRBV7-9 and TRBJ2-7; 7 nucleotides agree with TRBD1. Losses at the gene ends were 4 bases for V and 5 bases for J; bases not matched to a gene: 8. The CDR3 spans 14 residues. Germline V gene sequence: CDR1 SEHNR, CDR2 FQNEAQ (reference sequence). CDR3 DNA: TGTGCCAGCAGCTCAGACAGGGTGATAGACGAGCAGTACTTC. It is translated as CASSSDRVIDEQYF.

This sequence joins TRBV5-1 and TRBJ2-3; D is unresolved. Trimming stripped 0 bases from V and 4 bases from J, with 15 bases between. Germline lookup yields CDR1 SGHRS and CDR2 YFSETQ. CDR3 length: 16 amino acids. The CDR3 coding sequence is TGCGCCAGCAGCTTGGGTCACACCACAACGTCAGATACGCAGTATTTT. Its translation: CASSLGHTTTSDTQYF.

The V and J genes are TRBV20-1 and TRBJ1-4, with 7 nucleotides matching TRBD1. The V and J ends lost 4 bases and 0 bases, in that order; junction bases with no gene match: 8. The germline V gene has CDR1 DFQATT and CDR2 SNEGSKA (reference sequence). The length of the CDR3 is 16 residues. DNA for the CDR3: TGCAGTGCTATCAGGGGGGATAGGGCAACTAATGAAAAACTGTTTTTT. It yields the protein CSAIRGDRATNEKLFF.